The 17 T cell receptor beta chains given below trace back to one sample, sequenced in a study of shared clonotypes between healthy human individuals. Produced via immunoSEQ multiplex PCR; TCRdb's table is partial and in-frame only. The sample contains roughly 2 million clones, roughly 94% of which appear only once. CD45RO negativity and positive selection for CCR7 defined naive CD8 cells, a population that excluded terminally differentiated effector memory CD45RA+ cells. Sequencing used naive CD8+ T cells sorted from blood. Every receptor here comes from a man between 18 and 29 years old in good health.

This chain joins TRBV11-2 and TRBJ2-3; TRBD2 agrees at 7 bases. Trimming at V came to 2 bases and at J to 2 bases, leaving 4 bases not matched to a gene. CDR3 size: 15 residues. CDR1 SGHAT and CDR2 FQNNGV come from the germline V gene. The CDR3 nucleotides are TGTGCCAGCAGCTTACTAGGACTAGACACAGATACGCAGTATTTT. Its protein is CASSLLGLDTDTQYF.

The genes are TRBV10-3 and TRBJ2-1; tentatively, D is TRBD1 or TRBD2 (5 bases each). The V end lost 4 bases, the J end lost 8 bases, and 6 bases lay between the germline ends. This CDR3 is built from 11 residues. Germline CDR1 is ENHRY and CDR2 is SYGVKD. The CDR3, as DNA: TGTGCCATCAGTGGGGACGATGAGCAGTTCTTC. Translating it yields CAISGDDEQFF.

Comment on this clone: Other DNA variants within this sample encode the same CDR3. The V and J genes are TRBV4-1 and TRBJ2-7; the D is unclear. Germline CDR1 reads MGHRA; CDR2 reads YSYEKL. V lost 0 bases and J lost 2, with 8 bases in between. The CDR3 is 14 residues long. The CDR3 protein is CASSQESGPYEQYF. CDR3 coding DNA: TGCGCCAGCAGCCAAGAATCGGGCCCCTACGAGCAGTACTTC.

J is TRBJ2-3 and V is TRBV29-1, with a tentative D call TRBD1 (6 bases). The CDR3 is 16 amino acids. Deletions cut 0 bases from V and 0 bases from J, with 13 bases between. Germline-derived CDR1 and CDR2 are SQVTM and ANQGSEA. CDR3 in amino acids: CSVEDPGVRSTDTQYF. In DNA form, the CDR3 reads TGCAGCGTTGAAGATCCAGGGGTTCGAAGCACAGATACGCAGTATTTT.

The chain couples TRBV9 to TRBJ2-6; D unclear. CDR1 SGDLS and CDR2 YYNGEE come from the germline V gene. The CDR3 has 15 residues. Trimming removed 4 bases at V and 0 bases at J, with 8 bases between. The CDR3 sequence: CASSLRYSGANVLTF. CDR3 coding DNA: TGTGCCAGCAGCTTGCGGTACTCTGGGGCCAACGTCCTGACTTTC.

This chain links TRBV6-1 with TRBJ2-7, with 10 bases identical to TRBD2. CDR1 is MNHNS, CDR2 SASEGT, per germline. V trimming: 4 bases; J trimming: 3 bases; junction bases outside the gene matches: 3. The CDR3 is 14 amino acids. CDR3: CASSVTSGNYEQYF. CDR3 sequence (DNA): TGTGCCAGCAGTGTCACTAGCGGGAACTACGAGCAGTACTTC.

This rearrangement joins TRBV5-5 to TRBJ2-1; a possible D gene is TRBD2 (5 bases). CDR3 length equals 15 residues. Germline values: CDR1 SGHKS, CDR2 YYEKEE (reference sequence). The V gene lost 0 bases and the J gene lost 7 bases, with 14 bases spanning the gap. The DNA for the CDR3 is TGTGCCAGCAGCTTGGCACCGAGGGCTAATAATGAGCAGTTCTTC. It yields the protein CASSLAPRANNEQFF.

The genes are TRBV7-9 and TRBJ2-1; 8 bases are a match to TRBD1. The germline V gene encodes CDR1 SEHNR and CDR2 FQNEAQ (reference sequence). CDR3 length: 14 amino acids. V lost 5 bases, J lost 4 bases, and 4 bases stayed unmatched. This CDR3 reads CASSRGTGYNEQFF. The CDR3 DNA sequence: TGTGCCAGCAGCCGAGGGACAGGATACAATGAGCAGTTCTTC.

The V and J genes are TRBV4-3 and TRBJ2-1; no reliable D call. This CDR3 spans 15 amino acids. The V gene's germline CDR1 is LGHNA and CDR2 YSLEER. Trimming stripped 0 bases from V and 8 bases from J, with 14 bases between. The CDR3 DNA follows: TGCGCCAGCAGCCAAGAATATGCGTCGGGCGATGAGCAGTTCTTC. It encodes CASSQEYASGDEQFF.

The CDR3 is CASSGEQGREAFF. In DNA, the CDR3 is TGTGCCAGCAGCGGGGAACAGGGTAGGGAAGCTTTCTTT. The chain has TRBV9 and TRBJ1-1; possible D gene TRBD1, 6 bases. CDR1 is SGDLS and CDR2 is YYNGEE in the germline V gene. The CDR3 totals 13 residues. The V and J ends lost 3 bases and 8 bases respectively, with 14 bases between them. Full variable domain (missing parts from reference TRBV9 and TRBJ1-1): DSGVTQTPKHLITATGQRVTLRCSPRSGDLSVYWYQQSLDQGLQFLIQYYNGEERAKGNILERFSAQQFPDLHSELNLSSLELGDSALYFCASSGEQGREAFFGQGTRLTVV.

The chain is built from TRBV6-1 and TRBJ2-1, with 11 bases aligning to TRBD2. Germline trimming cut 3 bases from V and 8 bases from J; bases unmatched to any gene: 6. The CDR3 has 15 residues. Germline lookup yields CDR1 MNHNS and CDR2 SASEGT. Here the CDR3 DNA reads TGTGCCAGCAGTGAGCCCGGGACTAGCGGTGATGAGCAGTTCTTC. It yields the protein CASSEPGTSGDEQFF.

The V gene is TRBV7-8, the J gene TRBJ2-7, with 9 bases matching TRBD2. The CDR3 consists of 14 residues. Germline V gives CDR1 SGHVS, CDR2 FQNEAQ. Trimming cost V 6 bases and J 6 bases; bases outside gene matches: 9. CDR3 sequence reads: CASRVGGRAGEQYF. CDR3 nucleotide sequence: TGTGCCAGCAGGGTAGGCGGGAGGGCCGGCGAGCAGTACTTC.

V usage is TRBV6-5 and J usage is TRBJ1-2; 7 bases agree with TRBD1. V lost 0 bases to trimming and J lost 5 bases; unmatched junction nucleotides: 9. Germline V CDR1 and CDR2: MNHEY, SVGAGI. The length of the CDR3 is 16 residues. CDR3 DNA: TGTGCCAGCAGTTACTCCGAATCTACAGGGGTTTATGGCTACACCTTC. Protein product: CASSYSESTGVYGYTF.

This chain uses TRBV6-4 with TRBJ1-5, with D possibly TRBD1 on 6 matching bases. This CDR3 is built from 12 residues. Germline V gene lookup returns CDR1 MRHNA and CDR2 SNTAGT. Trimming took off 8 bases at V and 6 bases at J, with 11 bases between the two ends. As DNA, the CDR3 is TGTGCCAGCTTGAAAGGGGGTCAGCCCCAGCATTTT. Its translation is CASLKGGQPQHF.

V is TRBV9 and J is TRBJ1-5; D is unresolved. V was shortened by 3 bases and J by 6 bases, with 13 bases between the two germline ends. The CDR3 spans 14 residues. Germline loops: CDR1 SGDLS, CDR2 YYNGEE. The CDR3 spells CASSELGVGQPQHF. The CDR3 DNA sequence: TGTGCCAGCAGCGAGCTCGGGGTCGGTCAGCCCCAGCATTTT. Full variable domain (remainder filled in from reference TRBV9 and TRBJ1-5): DSGVTQTPKHLITATGQRVTLRCSPRSGDLSVYWYQQSLDQGLQFLIQYYNGEERAKGNILERFSAQQFPDLHSELNLSSLELGDSALYFCASSELGVGQPQHFGDGTRLSIL.

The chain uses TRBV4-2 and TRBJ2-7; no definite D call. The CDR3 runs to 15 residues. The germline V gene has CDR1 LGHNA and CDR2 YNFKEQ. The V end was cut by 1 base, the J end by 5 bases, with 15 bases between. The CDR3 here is CASSQGGDPWDEQYF. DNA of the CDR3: TGTGCCAGCAGCCAAGGTGGGGATCCGTGGGACGAGCAGTACTTC.

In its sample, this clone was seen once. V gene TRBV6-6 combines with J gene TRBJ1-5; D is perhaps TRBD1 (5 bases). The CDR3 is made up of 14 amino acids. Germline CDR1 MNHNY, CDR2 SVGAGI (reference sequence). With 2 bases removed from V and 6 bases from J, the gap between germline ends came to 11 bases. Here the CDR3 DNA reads TGTGCCAGCAGTTACGGGACGGAGGGTCAGCCCCAGCATTTT. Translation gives CASSYGTEGQPQHF.